This entry features one T cell receptor (beta chain) sequence. Its matching antigen is unknown. The sample originates from a study of memory CD4+ T cells and cytomegalovirus serostatus. Broader study findings: Repertoires predicted CMV serostatus with median bootstrapped AUC of around 0.96. The CMV-associated TCR signature appears largely within the CD4+ memory repertoire.

The sort gate was single viable CD3+CD4+CD8-CD45RO+ cells for memory CD4+ T cells. Serum IgG to CMV pp150, pp28, p38 and p52 defined serostatus. CD4+ T cells were isolated by positive magnetic selection. Measured with immunoSEQ multiplex PCR; TCRdb has only the in-frame clones, and not every one. The table has approximately 61,000 clones, around three quarters seen once. Germline CDR1 is MNHNS and CDR2 is SASEGT. Trimming took 6 bases from V and 3 from J, leaving 17 bases between them. This CDR3 contains 15 residues. This chain connects TRBV6-1 to TRBJ1-1, with a weak D call TRBD1 (5 bases). This sequence was found in an adult in good health and CMV-seronegative. Some clones in this sample may be carry-over from other donors' samples. Sequenced input: memory CD4+ T cells from blood. This CDR3 is CASRRTQGYDTEAFF. DNA of the CDR3: TGTGCCAGCAGACGAACTCAGGGTTATGACACTGAAGCTTTCTTT.